The 18 T cell receptor beta chains reported below all come from one sample, sequenced in a study of OX40 agonist ivuxolimab in advanced cancers. Using immunoSEQ multiplex PCR, the repertoire was profiled, and TCRdb retains in-frame clones only, with some absent. The sample has tens of thousands of clones; around 87% are singletons. The source material was CD4+ or CD8+ T cells sorted from blood, sampled in a trial of the OX40 agonist ivuxolimab. These receptors were collected from an adult with an advanced solid tumor such as melanoma, head and neck, liver or kidney cancer.

The chain joins TRBV6-6 to TRBJ2-5; either TRBD1 or TRBD2 may fit D (5 bases each). V was shortened by 2 bases and J by 5 bases, with 15 bases between the two germline ends. There are 15 residues in the CDR3. Germline V gene data show CDR1 as MNHNY and CDR2 as SVGAGI (reference sequence). The CDR3 sequence: CASSYDRGAMETQYF. In DNA, the CDR3 is TGTGCCAGCAGTTACGATCGAGGGGCCATGGAGACCCAGTACTTC.

This rearrangement joins TRBV23-1 to TRBJ2-7; 9 nucleotides align to TRBD2. TRBV23-1 is an ORF; its function is uncertain. The ends lost 2 bases at V and 2 bases at J; junction bases unmatched: 13. This CDR3 is built from 18 residues. The CDR3 nucleotides read TGCGCCAGCAGTCAACCCAGGTTCCTGCGGGAGGGGACCTACGAGCAGTACTTC. Its translation is CASSQPRFLREGTYEQYF.

This clone was picked up one time. DNA of the CDR3: TGTGCCAGCAGACGGGACAGACTCGGCACAGATACGCAGTATTTT. This codes for CASRRDRLGTDTQYF. The chain combines TRBV6-1 with TRBJ2-3, with TRBD1 identical over 7 bases. The CDR3 has 15 amino acids. The germline gives CDR1 MNHNS, CDR2 SASEGT. J gave up 1 base and V 6 bases, and 7 bases lay outside the gene matches.

The genes are TRBV15 and TRBJ1-5; D is uncertain. The CDR3 consists of 15 residues. Germline CDR1 LNHNV, CDR2 YYDKDF (reference sequence). Trimming shortened V by 1 base and J by 3 bases, and 10 bases separated the two germline ends. CDR3 region: CATSRGRRDNQPQHF. For the CDR3, the DNA is TGTGCCACCAGCAGAGGTCGAAGGGACAATCAGCCCCAGCATTTT.

J is TRBJ1-3 and V is TRBV4-1, with D uncertain. The CDR3 sequence is 15 residues long. V was trimmed by 2 bases and J by 0 bases, leaving 8 bases between them. Germline-derived CDR1 and CDR2 are MGHRA and YSYEKL. In DNA form, the CDR3 reads TGCGCCAGCAGCCAACAGACATCCTCTGGAAACACCATATATTTT. Protein product: CASSQQTSSGNTIYF.

In this sample, this clone turned up a few times. The rearrangement links TRBV29-1 to TRBJ1-4; TRBD1 matches at 7 bases. This CDR3 is 13 amino acids long. The germline V gene has CDR1 SQVTM and CDR2 ANQGSEA. V dropped 4 bases and J dropped 5; count of bases not matched to a gene: 4. CDR3 DNA: TGCAGCGTTGTGTCACAGGGGAATGAAAAACTGTTTTTT. Encoded protein: CSVVSQGNEKLFF.

This chain joins TRBV7-2 and TRBJ1-6, with a weak D call TRBD1 (5 bases). The germline V gene has CDR1 SGHTA and CDR2 FQGNSA. V lost 5 bases and J lost 7, with 15 bases in between. This CDR3 is built from 15 residues. CDR3 DNA: TGTGCCAGCAGCCTTGCAGGGTGGGGAAATTCACCCCTCCACTTT. This translates into CASSLAGWGNSPLHF.

CDR3 DNA sequence: TGCGCCAGCAGCTTGGCCATGGGACTAGCGGGAGTCGGGGCCTACGAGCAGTACTTC. Protein product: CASSLAMGLAGVGAYEQYF. The chain combines TRBV5-1 with TRBJ2-7, with 14 bases that match TRBD2. Germline CDR1 reads SGHRS; CDR2 reads YFSETQ. Germline trimming cut 0 bases from V and 2 bases from J; bases unmatched to any gene: 10. The CDR3 is made up of 19 amino acids.

This chain links TRBV5-6 with TRBJ2-7; 12 positions agree with TRBD1. This CDR3 contains 15 residues. After removal of 4 bases from V and 5 bases from J, the junction contained 7 bases not matched to a gene. From germline, CDR1 is SGHDT and CDR2 YYEEEE. The CDR3, as DNA: TGTGCCAGCAGCAACCGAGGGACAGGGGGCCACGAGCAGTACTTC. As protein: CASSNRGTGGHEQYF. Full variable domain (outside the CDR3, taken from reference TRBV5-6 and TRBJ2-7): DAGVTQSPTHLIKTRGQQVTLRCSPKSGHDTVSWYQQALGQGPQFIFQYYEEEERQRGNFPDRFSGHQFPNYSSELNVNALLLGDSALYLCASSNRGTGGHEQYFGPGTRLTVT.

The chain carries TRBV6-5 and TRBJ1-1; no clear D gene. The CDR3 loop spans 12 amino acids. V was clipped by 6 bases and J by 5 bases, with 10 bases between them. Germline-derived CDR1 and CDR2 are MNHEY and SVGAGI. Here the CDR3 reads CASSPSWTEAFF. The CDR3 region has the DNA TGTGCCAGCAGCCCGAGTTGGACTGAAGCTTTCTTT.

This clone was seen only once. CDR3 sequence: CASSLLQNSYNSPLHF. The CDR3 DNA reads as TGCGCCAGCAGCCTACTACAGAACTCCTATAATTCACCCCTCCACTTT. The V and J genes are TRBV4-1 and TRBJ1-6; D unresolved. Per the germline V gene, CDR1 is MGHRA and CDR2 is YSYEKL. The CDR3 covers 16 residues. Trimming stripped 4 bases from V and 0 bases from J, with 10 bases between.

The V gene is TRBV2, the J gene TRBJ2-5; D remains ambiguous. The germline CDR1 and CDR2 sequences are SNHLY and FYNNEI. Trimming took off 1 base at V and 4 bases at J, with 7 bases between the two ends. The CDR3 has 13 amino acids. The CDR3 sequence is CASSEGGGETQYF. In DNA form, the CDR3 reads TGTGCCAGCAGTGAAGGGGGTGGAGAGACCCAGTACTTC.

The chain recombines TRBV28 with TRBJ2-4, with TRBD1 matching 8 bases. CDR3 length: 17 amino acids. Germline V gene data show CDR1 as MDHEN and CDR2 as SYDVKM. After removal of 5 bases from V and 1 base from J, the junction contained 10 bases not matched to a gene. DNA for the CDR3: TGTGCCAGCAGTCGCTGGGGACAGGTGTCGGCCAAAAACATTCAGTACTTC. Amino acids: CASSRWGQVSAKNIQYF.

The chain uses TRBV7-8 and TRBJ2-3; 10 positions agree with TRBD2. CDR1 and CDR2 from the germline V gene are SGHVS and FQNEAQ. J gave up 0 bases and V 2 bases, and 5 bases lay outside the gene matches. The CDR3 covers 17 residues. CDR3 amino acids: CASSLSKTSGSTDTQYF. CDR3 bases: TGTGCCAGCAGCTTATCAAAGACTAGCGGGAGCACAGATACGCAGTATTTT. Full variable domain (rest looked up from reference TRBV7-8 and TRBJ2-3): GAGVSQSPRYKVAKRGQDVALRCDPISGHVSLFWYQQALGQGPEFLTYFQNEAQLDKSGLPSDRFFAERPEGSVSTLKIQRTQQEDSAVYLCASSLSKTSGSTDTQYFGPGTRLTVL.

V usage is TRBV27 and J usage is TRBJ1-4; 7 nucleotides line up with TRBD1. The germline CDR1 and CDR2 sequences are MNHEY and SMNVEV (reference sequence). V shed 0 bases and J 7 bases; nucleotides not matched to a gene: 5. This CDR3 is built from 15 residues. CDR3 nucleotides: TGTGCCAGCAGTTTATCCCCAGGGGGAATTGAAAAACTGTTTTTT. It is translated as CASSLSPGGIEKLFF.

This chain connects TRBV4-1 to TRBJ2-5; D is unclear. Per germline, CDR1 MGHRA and CDR2 YSYEKL. The CDR3 sequence is 18 residues long. Trimming left V 4 bases short and J 1 base short, with 22 bases between. The CDR3 nucleotides read TGCGCCAGCAGCCCAAGAGGCTTAGGGCTCCGGGCCCAAGAGACCCAGTACTTC. Translated, it gives CASSPRGLGLRAQETQYF.

V usage is TRBV7-8 and J usage is TRBJ2-3, with D perhaps TRBD2 (6 bases). The germline CDR1 and CDR2 sequences are SGHVS and FQNEAQ. V lost 4 bases, J lost 8 bases, and 13 bases lay in between. The CDR3 extends over 13 amino acids. This CDR3 reads CASSSWREGTQYF. The CDR3 nucleotides are TGTGCCAGCAGCTCTTGGAGGGAAGGTACGCAGTATTTT.

The J gene is TRBJ2-1, the V gene TRBV29-1; 13 bases line up with TRBD2. This CDR3 region has 14 residues. Germline V gene sequence: CDR1 SQVTM, CDR2 ANQGSEA. J lost 8 bases, V lost 6 bases, and 7 bases had no gene match. The DNA of the CDR3 is TGCAGCGTCCACACCGGACTAGCGGGAGATGAGCAGTTCTTC. Translation gives CSVHTGLAGDEQFF.